This T cell receptor beta chain was captured by sequencing in a study of PD-1 blockade in classical Hodgkin lymphoma. The CDR3 is 14 amino acids. Germline V gives CDR1 LNHDA, CDR2 SQIVND (reference sequence). Trimming pared 3 bases from V and 2 bases from J, leaving 11 bases between. No patient escaped relapse after autologous stem cell transplantation, and brentuximab vedotin exposure varied. Libraries were prepared by immunoSEQ multiplex PCR; TCRdb keeps only in-frame clonotypes and omits some of them. Among more than 40,000 clones, approximately 70% were seen once, and the ten largest hold around 2.8%. This clone has a handful of counts.

V gene TRBV19 combines with J gene TRBJ2-7, with D uncertain. This clonotype was obtained from a human donor with classical Hodgkin lymphoma. The source was peripheral blood mononuclear cells (PBMCs), collected before the second cycle of nivolumab. CDR3 protein: CASSIIDGTYEQYF. Here the CDR3 DNA reads TGTGCCAGTAGTATTATAGACGGAACCTACGAGCAGTACTTC.